These T cell receptor beta chains were read from a single sample in a study of T cells in Graves' hyperthyroidism and ophthalmopathy. TCRdb reprocessed the multiplex PCR reads via MiXCR and lists one record per CDR3 protein. The data show about 600,000 distinct CDR3 sequences, 12% to 15% seen once. The material sequenced was blood. These receptors were collected from a young woman with Graves' ophthalmopathy. CDR3s include the opening cysteine and the closing phenylalanine or tryptophan. Fields, in order: J gene, clone size, V gene, D gene, CDR3 protein, CDR3 DNA. A D gene is named only where the DNA matches it firmly. Some rows have no size entry. The others give once, few or many, or a class for an expanded clone.

J: TRBJ2-1; size: few; V: TRBV20-1; D: NA; CDR3: CSASQVYGFTDEQFF; DNA: TGCAGTGCTAGTCAAGTTTATGGATTTACAGATGAGCAGTTCTTC
J: TRBJ2-7; size: many; V: TRBV12-5; D: TRBD1; CDR3: CASGSGQGTYEQYF; DNA: TGTGCTAGTGGTTCGGGACAGGGGACCTACGAGCAGTACTTC
J: TRBJ2-7; size: many; V: TRBV7-2; D: TRBD2; CDR3: CASRGGGGLAVGEIYEQYF; DNA: TGTGCCAGCAGAGGGGGGGGGGGACTAGCGGTAGGAGAAATCTACGAGCAGTACTTC
J: TRBJ2-1; size: many; V: TRBV7-8; D: NA; CDR3: CASSSVEEVDEQFF; DNA: TGTGCCAGCAGCTCCGTTGAGGAGGTAGATGAGCAGTTCTTC
J: TRBJ2-7; size: NA; V: TRBV5-6; D: NA; CDR3: CASSVGVGEVYF; DNA: TGTGCCAGCAGCGTGGGAGTAGGCGAGGTGTACTTC
J: TRBJ2-1; size: many; V: TRBV3-1; D: TRBD2; CDR3: CASSQNSGRGEQFF; DNA: TGTGCCAGCAGCCAGAACAGCGGGAGAGGTGAGCAGTTCTTC
J: TRBJ1-2; size: many; V: TRBV28; D: NA; CDR3: CASSFSGARRGYGYTF; DNA: TGTGCCAGCAGTTTTTCCGGGGCCCGTAGGGGCTATGGCTACACCTTC
J: TRBJ1-1; size: many; V: TRBV5-1; D: NA; CDR3: CASSLFQGMINNAFF; DNA: TGCGCCAGCAGCTTGTTCCAGGGGATGATTAACAACGCTTTCTTT
J: TRBJ1-4; size: many; V: TRBV12-3/TRBV12-4; D: NA; CDR3: CASSLAQGVELFF; DNA: TGTGCCAGCAGTTTAGCGCAGGGCGTTGAACTGTTTTTT
J: TRBJ2-5; size: NA; V: TRBV30; D: NA; CDR3: CAWSVRGSSETQYF; DNA: TGTGCCTGGAGTGTCAGGGGAAGTTCAGAGACCCAGTACTTC
J: TRBJ2-7; size: few; V: TRBV10-3; D: NA; CDR3: CAISEPSSPYEQYF; DNA: TGTGCCATCAGTGAGCCGTCTAGCCCATACGAGCAGTACTTC
J: TRBJ2-1; size: many; V: TRBV2; D: NA; CDR3: CASSHGWRGSRALSSYNEQFF; DNA: TGTGCCAGCAGCCACGGATGGAGGGGATCCAGGGCCTTAAGCTCCTACAATGAGCAGTTCTTC
J: TRBJ1-5; size: NA; V: TRBV28; D: TRBD1; CDR3: CASTQTGASRPQHF; DNA: TGTGCCAGCACCCAAACAGGGGCGAGTCGGCCCCAGCATTTT
J: TRBJ1-2; size: few; V: TRBV27; D: NA; CDR3: CASNSGAPFYGYTF; DNA: TGTGCCAGCAATTCGGGAGCCCCCTTCTATGGCTACACCTTC
J: TRBJ2-1; size: NA; V: TRBV7-6; D: NA; CDR3: CASSPGFGGNEQFF; DNA: TGTGCCAGCAGCCCCGGGTTTGGGGGCAATGAGCAGTTCTTC
J: TRBJ2-7; size: NA; V: TRBV20-1; D: TRBD1; CDR3: CSARTLRGRLYEQYF; DNA: TGCAGTGCTAGAACTCTGAGGGGGCGGCTCTACGAGCAGTACTTC
J: TRBJ2-4; size: few; V: TRBV13; D: TRBD2; CDR3: CASSVAPFPSGKQNIQYF; DNA: TGTGCCAGCAGCGTAGCGCCGTTCCCTAGCGGGAAGCAAAACATTCAGTACTTC
J: TRBJ1-1; size: many; V: TRBV18; D: TRBD1; CDR3: CASSPRDRGMSTEAFF; DNA: TGTGCCAGCTCACCAAGGGACAGGGGGATGTCCACTGAAGCTTTCTTT
J: TRBJ2-7; size: many; V: TRBV6-2/TRBV6-3; D: TRBD1; CDR3: CASTGQGKYEQYF; DNA: TGTGCCAGCACCGGACAGGGAAAGTACGAGCAGTACTTC
J: TRBJ1-4; size: many; V: TRBV7-2; D: TRBD1; CDR3: CASSPHGTATNEKLFF; DNA: TGTGCCAGCAGCCCACACGGGACAGCAACTAATGAAAAACTGTTTTTT
J: TRBJ2-6; size: few; V: TRBV5-6; D: TRBD2; CDR3: CASSLWTSAYSGANVLTF; DNA: TGTGCCAGCAGCCTGTGGACTAGCGCCTACTCTGGGGCCAACGTCCTGACTTTC
J: TRBJ2-1; size: many; V: TRBV10-3; D: TRBD2; CDR3: CAISGGGLGNNEQFF; DNA: TGTGCCATCAGTGGAGGGGGACTAGGGAACAATGAGCAGTTCTTC
J: TRBJ1-2; size: many; V: TRBV6-2/TRBV6-3; D: NA; CDR3: CASSYLDQGGDGYTF; DNA: TGTGCCAGCAGCTACCTGGACCAGGGCGGGGATGGCTACACCTTC
J: TRBJ2-3; size: many; V: TRBV20-1; D: NA; CDR3: CSAREAESSTDTQYF; DNA: TGCAGTGCTAGAGAGGCCGAGTCTAGCACAGATACGCAGTATTTT
J: TRBJ2-1; size: many; V: TRBV7-2; D: NA; CDR3: CASVMLGGIGAYNEQFF; DNA: TGTGCCAGCGTGATGCTTGGCGGGATTGGGGCCTACAATGAGCAGTTCTTC
J: TRBJ1-2; size: NA; V: TRBV7-9; D: NA; CDR3: CASSLNWEDGYTF; DNA: TGTGCCAGCAGCTTAAACTGGGAGGATGGCTACACCTTC
J: TRBJ2-3; size: many; V: TRBV10-3; D: TRBD2; CDR3: CAISETESSLWSGTSVRTDTQYF; DNA: TGTGCCATCAGTGAGACCGAATCGAGTCTTTGGTCCGGGACTAGCGTACGCACAGATACGCAGTATTTT
J: TRBJ1-1; size: many; V: TRBV28; D: NA; CDR3: CASSTIFIRFSGTEAFF; DNA: TGTGCCAGCAGTACGATTTTTATCCGATTTTCGGGCACTGAAGCTTTCTTT
J: TRBJ2-2; size: NA; V: TRBV7-2; D: TRBD1; CDR3: CASSSKGQGATRNTGELFF; DNA: TGTGCCAGCAGCTCGAAGGGACAGGGGGCCACGAGGAACACCGGGGAGCTGTTTTTT
J: TRBJ1-2; size: few; V: TRBV29-1; D: NA; CDR3: CSVGTGARVYGYTF; DNA: TGCAGCGTTGGTACGGGGGCGCGGGTCTATGGCTACACCTTC
J: TRBJ2-3; size: many; V: TRBV3-1; D: NA; CDR3: CASNNMQGRGDTQYF; DNA: TGTGCCAGCAACAACATGCAGGGGAGAGGAGATACGCAGTATTTT
J: TRBJ2-7; size: many; V: TRBV7-3; D: TRBD1; CDR3: CASSLTGRQGAREQYF; DNA: TGTGCCAGCAGCTTAACCGGGCGACAGGGGGCGCGTGAGCAGTACTTC
J: TRBJ1-3; size: few; V: TRBV28; D: NA; CDR3: CASILSPLSGNTIYF; DNA: TGTGCCAGCATCCTGAGTCCCCTCTCTGGAAACACCATATATTTT
J: TRBJ1-1; size: many; V: TRBV30; D: NA; CDR3: CAWSAGKWYTEAFF; DNA: TGTGCCTGGAGTGCCGGGAAATGGTATACTGAAGCTTTCTTT
J: TRBJ2-2; size: NA; V: TRBV19; D: TRBD1; CDR3: CASSRQGGNTEELFF; DNA: TGTGCCAGTAGTAGACAGGGGGGGAACACCGAGGAGCTGTTTTTT
J: TRBJ2-1; size: few; V: TRBV19; D: NA; CDR3: CASSIGAGLNEQFF; DNA: TGTGCCAGTAGTATAGGGGCAGGGTTGAATGAGCAGTTCTTC